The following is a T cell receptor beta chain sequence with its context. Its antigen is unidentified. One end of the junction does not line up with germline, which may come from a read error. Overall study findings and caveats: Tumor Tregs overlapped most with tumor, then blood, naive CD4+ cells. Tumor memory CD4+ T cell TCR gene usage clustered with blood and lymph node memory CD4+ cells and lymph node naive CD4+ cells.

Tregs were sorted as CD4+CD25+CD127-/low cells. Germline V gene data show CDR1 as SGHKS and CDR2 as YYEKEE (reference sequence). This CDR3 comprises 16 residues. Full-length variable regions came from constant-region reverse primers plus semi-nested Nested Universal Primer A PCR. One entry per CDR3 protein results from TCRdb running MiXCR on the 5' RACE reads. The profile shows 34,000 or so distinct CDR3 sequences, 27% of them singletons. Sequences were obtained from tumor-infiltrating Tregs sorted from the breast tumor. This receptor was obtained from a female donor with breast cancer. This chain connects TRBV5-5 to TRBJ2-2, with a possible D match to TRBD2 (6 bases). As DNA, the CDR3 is TGTGCCGGCAGCCTGACTAGGGGAGGCTCCACCGGGGAGCTGTTTTTT. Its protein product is CAGSLTRGGSTGELFF.